Below, 2 T cell receptor beta chains from the same sample are listed, as sequenced in a study of T cell responses to AZD1222 COVID-19 vaccine. This table comes from immunoSEQ multiplex PCR, and its TCRdb copy is limited to in-frame clones, with some not included. The data hold 130,000 to 150,000 clones, with 85% to 95% observed a single time. This specimen was peripheral blood, taken on day 0 of AZD1222 vaccination. These receptor sequences come from an adult in good health.

The CDR3 here is CASSHLGDGKNIQYF. The CDR3 DNA is TGCGCCAGCAGCCATTTGGGGGACGGTAAAAACATTCAGTACTTC. This chain connects TRBV4-1 to TRBJ2-4; D is possibly TRBD1 or TRBD2 (5 bases each). The CDR3 runs to 15 residues. Germline CDR1 and CDR2: MGHRA and YSYEKL. The V end was cut by 3 bases, the J end by 4 bases, with 13 bases between.

The V gene is TRBV18, the J gene TRBJ2-7; 12 bases line up with TRBD1. The length of the CDR3 is 14 residues. After removal of 5 bases from V and 6 bases from J, the junction contained 5 bases not matched to a gene. Germline values: CDR1 KGHSH, CDR2 LQKENI. In DNA, the CDR3 is TGTGCCAGCTCAAGGGGACAGGGGGCCCTCGAGCAGTACTTC. Its translation: CASSRGQGALEQYF.